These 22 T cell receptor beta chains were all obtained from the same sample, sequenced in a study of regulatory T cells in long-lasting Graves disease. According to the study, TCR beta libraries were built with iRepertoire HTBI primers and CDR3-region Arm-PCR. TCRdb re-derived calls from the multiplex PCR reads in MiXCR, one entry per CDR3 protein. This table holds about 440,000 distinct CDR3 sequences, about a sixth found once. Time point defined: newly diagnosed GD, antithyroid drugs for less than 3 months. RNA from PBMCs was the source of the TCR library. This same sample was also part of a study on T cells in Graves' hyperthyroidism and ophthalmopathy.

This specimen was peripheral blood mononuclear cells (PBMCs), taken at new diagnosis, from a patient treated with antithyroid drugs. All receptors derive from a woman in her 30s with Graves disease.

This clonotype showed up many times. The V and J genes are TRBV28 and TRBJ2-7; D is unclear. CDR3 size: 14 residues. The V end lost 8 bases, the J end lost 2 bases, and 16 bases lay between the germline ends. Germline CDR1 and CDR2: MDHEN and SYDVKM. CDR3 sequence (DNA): TGTGCCAGCGGCCTTATAACTCCTGCCTACGAGCAGTACTTC. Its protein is CASGLITPAYEQYF.

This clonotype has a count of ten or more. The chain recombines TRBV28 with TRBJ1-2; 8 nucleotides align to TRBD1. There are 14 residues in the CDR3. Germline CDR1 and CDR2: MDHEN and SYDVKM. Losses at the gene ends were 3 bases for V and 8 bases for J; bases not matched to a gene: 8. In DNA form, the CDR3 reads TGTGCCAGCAGTTTGCCGCGGGACAGGCAAGGCTACACCTTC. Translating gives CASSLPRDRQGYTF.

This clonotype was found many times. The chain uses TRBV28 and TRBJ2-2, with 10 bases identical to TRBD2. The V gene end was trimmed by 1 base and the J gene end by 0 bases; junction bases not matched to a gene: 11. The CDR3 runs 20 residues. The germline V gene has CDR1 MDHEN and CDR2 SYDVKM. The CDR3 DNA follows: TGTGCCAGCAGTTTATTGAGGAGTCCTAGCGGGAGACCGAACACCGGGGAGCTGTTTTTT. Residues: CASSLLRSPSGRPNTGELFF. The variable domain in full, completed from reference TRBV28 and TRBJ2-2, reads DVKVTQSSRYLVKRTGEKVFLECVQDMDHENMFWYRQDPGLGLRLIYFSYDVKMKEKGDIPEGYSVSREKKERFSLILESASTNQTSMYLCASSLLRSPSGRPNTGELFFGEGSRLTVL.

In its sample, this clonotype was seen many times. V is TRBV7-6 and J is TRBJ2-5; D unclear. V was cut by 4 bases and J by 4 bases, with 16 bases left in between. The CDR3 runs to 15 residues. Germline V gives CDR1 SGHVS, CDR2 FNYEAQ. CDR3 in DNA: TGTGCCAGCAGCTCCTCAGACACCTACCGAGAGACCCAGTACTTC. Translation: CASSSSDTYRETQYF.

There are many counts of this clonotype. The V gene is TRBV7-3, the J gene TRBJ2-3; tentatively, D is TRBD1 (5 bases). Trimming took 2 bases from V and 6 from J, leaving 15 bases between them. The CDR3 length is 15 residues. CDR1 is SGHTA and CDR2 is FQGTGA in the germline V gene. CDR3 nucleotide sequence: TGTGCCAGCAGCTTAGACAGCACCTCCACGGATACGCAGTATTTT. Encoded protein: CASSLDSTSTDTQYF. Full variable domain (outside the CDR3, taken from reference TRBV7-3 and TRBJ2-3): GAGVSQTPSNKVTEKGKYVELRCDPISGHTALYWYRQSLGQGPEFLIYFQGTGAADDSGLPNDRFFAVRPEGSVSTLKIQRTERGDSAVYLCASSLDSTSTDTQYFGPGTRLTVL.

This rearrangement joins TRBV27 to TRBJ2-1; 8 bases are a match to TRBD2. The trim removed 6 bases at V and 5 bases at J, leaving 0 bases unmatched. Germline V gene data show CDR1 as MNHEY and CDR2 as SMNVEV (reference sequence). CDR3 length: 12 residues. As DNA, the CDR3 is TGTGCCAGCAGAGCGGGGGACAATGAGCAGTTCTTC. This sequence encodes CASRAGDNEQFF.

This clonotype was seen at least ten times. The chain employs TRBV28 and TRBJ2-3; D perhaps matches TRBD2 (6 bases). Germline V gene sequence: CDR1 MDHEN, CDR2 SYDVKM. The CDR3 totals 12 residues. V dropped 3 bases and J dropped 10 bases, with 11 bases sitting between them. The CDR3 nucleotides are TGTGCCAGCAGTTTGGAAACGGGGGCGCAGTATTTT. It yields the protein CASSLETGAQYF.

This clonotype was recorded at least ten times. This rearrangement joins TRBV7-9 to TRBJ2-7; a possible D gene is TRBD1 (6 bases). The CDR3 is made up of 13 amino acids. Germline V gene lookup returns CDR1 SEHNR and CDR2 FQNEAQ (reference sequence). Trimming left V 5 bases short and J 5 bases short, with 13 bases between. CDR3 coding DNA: TGTGCCAGCAGCCCAGGGGTGGGCAACGAGCAGTACTTC. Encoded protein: CASSPGVGNEQYF.

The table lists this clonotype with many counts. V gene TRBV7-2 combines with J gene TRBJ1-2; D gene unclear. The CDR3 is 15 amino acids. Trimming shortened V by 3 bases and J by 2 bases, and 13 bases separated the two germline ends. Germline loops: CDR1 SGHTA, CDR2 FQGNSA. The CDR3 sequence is CASSLAGEPNYGYTF. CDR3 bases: TGTGCCAGCAGCTTGGCGGGTGAGCCGAACTATGGCTACACCTTC.

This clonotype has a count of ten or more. For the CDR3, the DNA is TGTGCCAGCAGTTCTGGACTAGCGAAAGGTTTAGATACGCAGTATTTT. Translating it yields CASSSGLAKGLDTQYF. The chain is built from TRBV12-3 or TRBV12-4 and TRBJ2-3; 9 bases are a match to TRBD2. Losses at the gene ends were 4 bases for V and 5 bases for J; bases not matched to a gene: 10. The CDR3 runs to 16 residues.

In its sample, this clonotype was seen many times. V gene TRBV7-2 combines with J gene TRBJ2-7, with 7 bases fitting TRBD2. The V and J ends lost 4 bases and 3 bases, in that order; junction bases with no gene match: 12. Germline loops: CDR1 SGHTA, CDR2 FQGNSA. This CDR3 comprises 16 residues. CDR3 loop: CASSSRIGTNLYEQYF. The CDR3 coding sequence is TGTGCCAGCAGCTCACGGATCGGGACTAATCTCTACGAGCAGTACTTC.

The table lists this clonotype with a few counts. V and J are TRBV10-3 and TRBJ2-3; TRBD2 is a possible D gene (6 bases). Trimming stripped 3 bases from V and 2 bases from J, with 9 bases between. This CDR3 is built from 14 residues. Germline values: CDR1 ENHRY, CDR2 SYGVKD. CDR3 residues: CAISDGGLTDTQYF. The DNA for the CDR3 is TGTGCCATCAGTGACGGGGGTCTCACAGATACGCAGTATTTT.

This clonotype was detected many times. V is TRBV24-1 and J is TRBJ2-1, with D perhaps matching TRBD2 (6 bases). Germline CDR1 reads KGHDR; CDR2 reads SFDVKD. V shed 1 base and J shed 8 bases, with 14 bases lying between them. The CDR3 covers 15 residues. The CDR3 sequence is CATSDFRDFDDEQFF. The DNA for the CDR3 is TGTGCCACCAGTGATTTTAGGGACTTCGACGATGAGCAGTTCTTC.

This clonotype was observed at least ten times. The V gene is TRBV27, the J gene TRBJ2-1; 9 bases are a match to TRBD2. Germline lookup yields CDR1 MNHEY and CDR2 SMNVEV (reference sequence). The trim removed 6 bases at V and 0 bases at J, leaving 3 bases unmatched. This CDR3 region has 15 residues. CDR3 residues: CASSNSGSSYNEQFF. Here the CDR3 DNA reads TGTGCCAGCAGCAATAGCGGGAGCTCCTACAATGAGCAGTTCTTC.

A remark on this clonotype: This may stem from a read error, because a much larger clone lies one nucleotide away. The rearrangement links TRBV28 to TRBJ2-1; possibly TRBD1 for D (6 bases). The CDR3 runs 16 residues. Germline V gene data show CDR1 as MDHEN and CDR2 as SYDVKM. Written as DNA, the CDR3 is TGTGCCGGCAGTTCTCCGACAGGACTGGATTACAATGAGCAGTTCTTC. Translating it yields CAGSSPTGLDYNEQFF.

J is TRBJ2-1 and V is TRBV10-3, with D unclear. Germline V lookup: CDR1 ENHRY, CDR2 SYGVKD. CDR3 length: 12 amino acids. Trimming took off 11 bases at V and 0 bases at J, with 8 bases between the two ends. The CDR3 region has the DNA TGTGCCGTCATAAGCTCCTACAATGAGCAGTTCTTC. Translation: CAVISSYNEQFF.

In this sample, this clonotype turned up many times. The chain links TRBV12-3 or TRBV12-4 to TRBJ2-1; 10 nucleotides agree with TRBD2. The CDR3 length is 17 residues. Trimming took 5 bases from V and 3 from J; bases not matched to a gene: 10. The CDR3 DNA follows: TGTGCCAGCAGTCAATCTGGACTAGCGGAGTACTACAATGAGCAGTTCTTC. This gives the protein CASSQSGLAEYYNEQFF.

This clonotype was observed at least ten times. Here the CDR3 DNA reads TGTGCCAGCAGCGGGACTAGCGGGAGGGGACCCTACGAGCAGTACTTC. Translated: CASSGTSGRGPYEQYF. The V gene is TRBV7-2, the J gene TRBJ2-7, with 16 bases that match TRBD2. V lost 5 bases and J lost 2; bases outside the gene matches: 3. Germline-derived CDR1 and CDR2 are SGHTA and FQGNSA. This CDR3 has 16 residues.

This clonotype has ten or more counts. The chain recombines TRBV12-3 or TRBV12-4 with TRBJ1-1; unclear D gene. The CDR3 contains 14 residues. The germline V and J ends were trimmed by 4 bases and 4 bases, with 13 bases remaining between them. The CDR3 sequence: CASSWRLLFTEAFF. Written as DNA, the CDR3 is TGTGCCAGCAGTTGGAGACTCTTGTTCACTGAAGCTTTCTTT.

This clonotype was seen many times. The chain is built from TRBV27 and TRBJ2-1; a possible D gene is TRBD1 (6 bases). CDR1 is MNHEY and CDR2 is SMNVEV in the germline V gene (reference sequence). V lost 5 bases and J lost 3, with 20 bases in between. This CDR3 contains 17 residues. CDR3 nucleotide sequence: TGTGCCAGCAGTCCTATGGGGGCGCGGTTCTACTACAATGAGCAGTTCTTC. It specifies CASSPMGARFYYNEQFF.

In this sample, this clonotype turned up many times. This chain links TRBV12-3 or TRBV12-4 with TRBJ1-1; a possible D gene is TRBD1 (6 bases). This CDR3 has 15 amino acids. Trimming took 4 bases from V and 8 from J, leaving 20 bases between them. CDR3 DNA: TGTGCCAGCAGTTGGGAGAGGGGGTATTTCCGAGAAGCTTTCTTT. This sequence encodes CASSWERGYFREAFF.

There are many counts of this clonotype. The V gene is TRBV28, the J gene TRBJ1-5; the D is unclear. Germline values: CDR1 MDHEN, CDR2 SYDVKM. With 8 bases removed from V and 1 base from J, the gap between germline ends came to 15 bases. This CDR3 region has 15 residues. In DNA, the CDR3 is TGTGCCAGCGGTTCTTCGGGGATAAGCAATCAGCCCCAGCATTTT. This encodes CASGSSGISNQPQHF.